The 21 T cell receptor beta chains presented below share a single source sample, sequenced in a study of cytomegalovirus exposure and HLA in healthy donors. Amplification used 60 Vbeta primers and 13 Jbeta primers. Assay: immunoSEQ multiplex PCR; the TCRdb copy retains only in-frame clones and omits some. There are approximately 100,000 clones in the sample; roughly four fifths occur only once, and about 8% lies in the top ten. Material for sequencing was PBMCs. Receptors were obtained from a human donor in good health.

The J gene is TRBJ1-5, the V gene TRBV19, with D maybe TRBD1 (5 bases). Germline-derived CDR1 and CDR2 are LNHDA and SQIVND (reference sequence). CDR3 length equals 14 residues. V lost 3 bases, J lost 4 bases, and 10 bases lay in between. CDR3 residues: CASSIQKGNQPQHF. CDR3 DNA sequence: TGTGCCAGTAGTATCCAAAAGGGGAATCAGCCCCAGCATTTT.

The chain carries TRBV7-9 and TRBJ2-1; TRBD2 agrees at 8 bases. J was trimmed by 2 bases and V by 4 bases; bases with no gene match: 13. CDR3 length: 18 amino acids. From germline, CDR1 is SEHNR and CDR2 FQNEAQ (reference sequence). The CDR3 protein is CASSYFSGGSATYNEQFF. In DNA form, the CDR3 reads TGTGCCAGCAGCTACTTCAGCGGGGGCTCGGCGACCTACAATGAGCAGTTCTTC.

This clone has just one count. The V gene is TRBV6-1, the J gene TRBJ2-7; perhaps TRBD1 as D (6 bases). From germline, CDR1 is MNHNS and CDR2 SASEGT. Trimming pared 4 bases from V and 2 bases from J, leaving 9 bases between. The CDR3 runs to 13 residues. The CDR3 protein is CASSGGQTYEQYF. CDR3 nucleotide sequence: TGTGCCAGCAGTGGAGGACAGACCTACGAGCAGTACTTC.

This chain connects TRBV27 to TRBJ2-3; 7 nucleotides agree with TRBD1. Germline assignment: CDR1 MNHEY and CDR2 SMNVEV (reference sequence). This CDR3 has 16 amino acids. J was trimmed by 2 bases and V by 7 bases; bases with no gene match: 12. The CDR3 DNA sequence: TGTGCCAGCACCGTGACAGGGACCCGTTACACAGATACGCAGTATTTT. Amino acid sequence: CASTVTGTRYTDTQYF.

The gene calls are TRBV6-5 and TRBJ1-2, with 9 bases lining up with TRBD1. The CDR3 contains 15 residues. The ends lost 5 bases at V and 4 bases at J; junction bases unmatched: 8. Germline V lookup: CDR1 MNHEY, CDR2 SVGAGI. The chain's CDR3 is CASSKGQGFVYGYTF. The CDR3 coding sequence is TGTGCCAGCAGTAAGGGACAGGGCTTTGTCTATGGCTACACCTTC.

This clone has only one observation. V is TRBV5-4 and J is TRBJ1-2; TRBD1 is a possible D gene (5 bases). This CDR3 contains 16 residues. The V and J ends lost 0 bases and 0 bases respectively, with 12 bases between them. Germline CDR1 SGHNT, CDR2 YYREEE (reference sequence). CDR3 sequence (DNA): TGTGCCAGCAGCTTGGGCAGGGCCTCGGCTAACTATGGCTACACCTTC. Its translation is CASSLGRASANYGYTF.

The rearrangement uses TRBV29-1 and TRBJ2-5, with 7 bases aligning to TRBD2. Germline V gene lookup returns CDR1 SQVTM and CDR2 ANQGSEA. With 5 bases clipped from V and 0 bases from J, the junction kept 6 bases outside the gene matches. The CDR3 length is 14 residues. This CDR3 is CSVLAALDQETQYF. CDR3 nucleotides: TGCAGCGTTCTAGCGGCCTTAGACCAAGAGACCCAGTACTTC. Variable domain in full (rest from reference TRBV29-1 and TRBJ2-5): SAVISQKPSRDICQRGTSLTIQCQVDSQVTMMFWYRQQPGQSLTLIATANQGSEATYESGFVIDKFPISRPNLTFSTLTVSNMSPEDSSIYLCSVLAALDQETQYFGPGTRLLVL.

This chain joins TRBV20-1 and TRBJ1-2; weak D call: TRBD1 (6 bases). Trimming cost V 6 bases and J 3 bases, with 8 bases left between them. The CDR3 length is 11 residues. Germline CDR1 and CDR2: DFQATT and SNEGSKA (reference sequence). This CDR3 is CSAWTDYGYTF. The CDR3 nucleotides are TGCAGTGCCTGGACAGACTATGGCTACACCTTC.

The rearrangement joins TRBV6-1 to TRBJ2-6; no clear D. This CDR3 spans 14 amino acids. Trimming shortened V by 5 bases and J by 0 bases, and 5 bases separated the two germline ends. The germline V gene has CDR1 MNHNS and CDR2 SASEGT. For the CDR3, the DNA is TGTGCCAGCAGTATCGGCTCTGGGGCCAACGTCCTGACTTTC. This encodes CASSIGSGANVLTF.

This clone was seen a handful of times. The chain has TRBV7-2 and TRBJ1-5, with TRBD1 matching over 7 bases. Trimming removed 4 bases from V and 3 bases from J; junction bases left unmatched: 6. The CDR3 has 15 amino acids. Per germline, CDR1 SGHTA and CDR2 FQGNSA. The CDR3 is CASSSATGNNQPQHF. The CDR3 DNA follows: TGTGCCAGCAGCTCTGCGACAGGGAACAATCAGCCCCAGCATTTT.

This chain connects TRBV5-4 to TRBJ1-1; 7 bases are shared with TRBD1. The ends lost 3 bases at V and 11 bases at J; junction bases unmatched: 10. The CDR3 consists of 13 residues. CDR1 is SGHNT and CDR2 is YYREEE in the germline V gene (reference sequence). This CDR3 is CASSSGQTSGAFF. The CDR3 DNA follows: TGTGCCAGCAGCTCGGGACAGACAAGTGGGGCTTTCTTT.

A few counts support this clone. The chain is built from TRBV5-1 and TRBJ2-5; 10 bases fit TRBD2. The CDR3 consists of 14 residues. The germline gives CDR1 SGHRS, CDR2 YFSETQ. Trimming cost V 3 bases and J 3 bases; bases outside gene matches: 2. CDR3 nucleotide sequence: TGCGCCAGCAGCTCAGGGACTAGCGAAGAGACCCAGTACTTC. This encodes CASSSGTSEETQYF.

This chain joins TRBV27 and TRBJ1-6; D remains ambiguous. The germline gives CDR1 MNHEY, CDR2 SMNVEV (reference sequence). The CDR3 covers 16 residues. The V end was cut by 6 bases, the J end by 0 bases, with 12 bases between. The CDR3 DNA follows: TGTGCCAGCAGGTCGGGTGAAAGCTCCTATAATTCACCCCTCCACTTT. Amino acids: CASRSGESSYNSPLHF.

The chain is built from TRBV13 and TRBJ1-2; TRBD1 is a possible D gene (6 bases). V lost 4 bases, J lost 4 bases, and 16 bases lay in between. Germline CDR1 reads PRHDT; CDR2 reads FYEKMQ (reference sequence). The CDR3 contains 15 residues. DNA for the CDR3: TGTGCCAGCAGCTCGTCAGGGGAGTTCTCCTATGGCTACACCTTC. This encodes CASSSSGEFSYGYTF.

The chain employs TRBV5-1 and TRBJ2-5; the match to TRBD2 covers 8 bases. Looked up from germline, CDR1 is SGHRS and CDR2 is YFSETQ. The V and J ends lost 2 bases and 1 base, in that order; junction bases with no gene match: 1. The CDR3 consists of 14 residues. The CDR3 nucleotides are TGCGCCAGCAGCTTCGGGGGGGCCCAAGAGACCCAGTACTTC. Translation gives CASSFGGAQETQYF.

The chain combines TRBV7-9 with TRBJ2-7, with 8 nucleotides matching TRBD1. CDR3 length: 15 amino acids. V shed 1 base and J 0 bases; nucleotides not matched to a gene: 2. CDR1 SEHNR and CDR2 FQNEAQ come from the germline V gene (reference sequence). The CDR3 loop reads CASSLVGQGSYEQYF. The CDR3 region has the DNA TGTGCCAGCAGCTTAGTTGGACAGGGCTCCTACGAGCAGTACTTC.

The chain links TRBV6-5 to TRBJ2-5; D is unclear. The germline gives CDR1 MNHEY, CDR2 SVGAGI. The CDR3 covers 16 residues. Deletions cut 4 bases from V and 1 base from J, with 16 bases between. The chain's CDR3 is CASSSPVSSIQETQYF. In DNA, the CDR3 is TGTGCCAGCAGTTCCCCTGTTAGCAGTATCCAAGAGACCCAGTACTTC.

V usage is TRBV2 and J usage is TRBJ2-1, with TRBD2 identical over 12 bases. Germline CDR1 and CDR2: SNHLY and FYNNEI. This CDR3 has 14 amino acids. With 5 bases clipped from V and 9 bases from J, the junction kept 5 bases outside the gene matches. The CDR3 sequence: CASSPKTSGGEQFF. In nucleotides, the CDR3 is TGTGCCAGCAGTCCTAAGACTAGCGGGGGTGAGCAGTTCTTC. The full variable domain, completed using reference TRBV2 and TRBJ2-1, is EPEVTQTPSHQVTQMGQEVILRCVPISNHLYFYWYRQILGQKVEFLVSFYNNEISEKSEIFDDQFSVERPDGSNFTLKIRSTKLEDSAMYFCASSPKTSGGEQFFGPGTRLTVL.

This chain's CDR3 is CASTGLGGNEQFF. The CDR3 DNA reads TGTGCCAGTACGGGACTAGGGGGGAATGAGCAGTTCTTC. The chain employs TRBV10-3 and TRBJ2-1, with TRBD2 matching over 8 bases. Losses at the gene ends were 10 bases for V and 7 bases for J; bases not matched to a gene: 9. This CDR3 has 13 amino acids. The V gene's germline CDR1 is ENHRY and CDR2 SYGVKD.

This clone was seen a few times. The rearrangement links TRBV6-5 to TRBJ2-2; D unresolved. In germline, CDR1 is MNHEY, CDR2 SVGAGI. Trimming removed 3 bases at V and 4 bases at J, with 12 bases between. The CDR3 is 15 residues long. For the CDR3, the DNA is TGTGCCAGCAGTTATTCGGTGATGGTCACCGGGGAGCTGTTTTTT. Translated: CASSYSVMVTGELFF.

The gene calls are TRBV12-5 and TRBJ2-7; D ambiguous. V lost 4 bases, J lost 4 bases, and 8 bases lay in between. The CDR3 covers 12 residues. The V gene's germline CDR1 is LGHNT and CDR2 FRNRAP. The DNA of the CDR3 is TGTGCTAGTGGTTCTGTCCCTTACGAGCAGTACTTC. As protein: CASGSVPYEQYF.